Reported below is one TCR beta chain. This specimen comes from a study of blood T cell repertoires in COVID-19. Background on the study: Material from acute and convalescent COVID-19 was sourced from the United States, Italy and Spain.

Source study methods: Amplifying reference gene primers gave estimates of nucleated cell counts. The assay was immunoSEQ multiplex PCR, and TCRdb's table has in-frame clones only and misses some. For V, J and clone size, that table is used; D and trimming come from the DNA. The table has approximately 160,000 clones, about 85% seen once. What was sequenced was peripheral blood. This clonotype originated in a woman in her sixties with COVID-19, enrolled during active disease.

CDR3: CASRDSGVGNTIYF. CDR3 DNA: TGTGCCAGCAGGGACAGTGGGGTTGGAAACACCATATATTTT. The chain has TRBV28 and TRBJ1-3, with a weak D call TRBD1 (6 bases). There are 14 residues in the CDR3. Trimming removed 6 bases from V and 3 bases from J, with 12 bases in between. The V gene's germline CDR1 is MDHEN and CDR2 SYDVKM.